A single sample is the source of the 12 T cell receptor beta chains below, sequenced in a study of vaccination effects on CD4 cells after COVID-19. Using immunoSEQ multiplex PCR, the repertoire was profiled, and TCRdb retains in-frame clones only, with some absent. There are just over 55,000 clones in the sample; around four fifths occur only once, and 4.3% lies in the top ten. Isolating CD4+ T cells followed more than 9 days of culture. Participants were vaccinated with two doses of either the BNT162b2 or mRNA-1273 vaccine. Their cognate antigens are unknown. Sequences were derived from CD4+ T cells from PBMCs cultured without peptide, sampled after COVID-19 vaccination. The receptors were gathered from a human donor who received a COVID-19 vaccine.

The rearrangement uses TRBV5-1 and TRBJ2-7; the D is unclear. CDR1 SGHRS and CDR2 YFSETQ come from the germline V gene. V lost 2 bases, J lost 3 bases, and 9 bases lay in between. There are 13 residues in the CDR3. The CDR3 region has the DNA TGCGCCAGCAGCTTCAGTTTCAACTACGAGCAGTACTTC. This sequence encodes CASSFSFNYEQYF. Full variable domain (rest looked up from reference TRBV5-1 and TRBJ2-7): KAGVTQTPRYLIKTRGQQVTLSCSPISGHRSVSWYQQTPGQGLQFLFEYFSETQRNKGNFPGRFSGRQFSNSRSEMNVSTLELGDSALYLCASSFSFNYEQYFGPGTRLTVT.

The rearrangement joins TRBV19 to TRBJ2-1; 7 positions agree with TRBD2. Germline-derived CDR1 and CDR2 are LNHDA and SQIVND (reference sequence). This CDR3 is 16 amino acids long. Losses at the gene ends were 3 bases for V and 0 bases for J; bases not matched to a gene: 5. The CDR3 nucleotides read TGTGCCAGTAGTATGGGGGGGACCAGCTCCTACAATGAGCAGTTCTTC. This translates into CASSMGGTSSYNEQFF.

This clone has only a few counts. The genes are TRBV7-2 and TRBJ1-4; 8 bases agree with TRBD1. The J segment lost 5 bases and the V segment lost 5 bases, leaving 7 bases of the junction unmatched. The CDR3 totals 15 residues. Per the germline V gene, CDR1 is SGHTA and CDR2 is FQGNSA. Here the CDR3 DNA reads TGTGCCAGCAGCAAGCACGGGACAGGAAATGAAAAACTGTTTTTT. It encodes CASSKHGTGNEKLFF.

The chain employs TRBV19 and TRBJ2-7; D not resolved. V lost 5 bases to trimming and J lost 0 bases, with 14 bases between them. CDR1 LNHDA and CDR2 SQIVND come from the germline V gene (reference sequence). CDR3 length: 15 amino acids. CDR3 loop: CASSVTADGSYEQYF. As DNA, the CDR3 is TGTGCCAGTAGTGTGACTGCGGATGGCTCCTACGAGCAGTACTTC.

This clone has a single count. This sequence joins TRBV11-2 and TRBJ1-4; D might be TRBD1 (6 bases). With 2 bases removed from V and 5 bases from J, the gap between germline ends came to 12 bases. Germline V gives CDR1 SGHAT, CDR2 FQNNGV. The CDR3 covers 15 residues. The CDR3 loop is CASSLWGRGNEKLFF. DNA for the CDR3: TGTGCCAGCAGCTTATGGGGGCGAGGAAATGAAAAACTGTTTTTT.

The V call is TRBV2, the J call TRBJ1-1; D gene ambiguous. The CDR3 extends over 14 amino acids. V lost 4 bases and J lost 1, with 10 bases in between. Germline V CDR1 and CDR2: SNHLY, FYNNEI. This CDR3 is CASSAGVGNTEAFF. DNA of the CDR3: TGTGCCAGCAGTGCGGGAGTGGGGAACACTGAAGCTTTCTTT.

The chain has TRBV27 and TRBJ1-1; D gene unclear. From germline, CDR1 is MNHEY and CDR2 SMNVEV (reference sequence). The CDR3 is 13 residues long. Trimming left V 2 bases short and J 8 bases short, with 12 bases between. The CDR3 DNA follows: TGTGCCAGCAGTTTAAGGAGGCTTGCGGAAGCTTTCTTT. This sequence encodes CASSLRRLAEAFF.

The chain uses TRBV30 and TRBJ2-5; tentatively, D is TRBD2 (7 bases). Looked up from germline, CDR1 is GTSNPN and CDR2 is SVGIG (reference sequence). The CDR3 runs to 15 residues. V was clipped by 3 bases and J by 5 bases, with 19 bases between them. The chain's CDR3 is CAWRGGGAVQETQYF. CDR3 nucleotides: TGTGCCTGGAGAGGCGGGGGCGCAGTCCAGGAGACCCAGTACTTC.

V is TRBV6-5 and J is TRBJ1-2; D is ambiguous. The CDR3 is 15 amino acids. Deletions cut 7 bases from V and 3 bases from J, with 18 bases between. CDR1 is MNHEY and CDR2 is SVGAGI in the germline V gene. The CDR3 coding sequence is TGTGCCAGCATCCCTGGACGAGGACTGCACTATGGCTACACCTTC. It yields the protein CASIPGRGLHYGYTF.

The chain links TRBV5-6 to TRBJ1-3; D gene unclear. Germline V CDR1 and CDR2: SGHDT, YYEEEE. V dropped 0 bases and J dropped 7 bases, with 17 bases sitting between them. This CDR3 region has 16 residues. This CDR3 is CASSLALPEKRNTIYF. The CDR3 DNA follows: TGTGCCAGCAGCTTGGCCCTCCCAGAAAAGCGGAACACCATATATTTT.

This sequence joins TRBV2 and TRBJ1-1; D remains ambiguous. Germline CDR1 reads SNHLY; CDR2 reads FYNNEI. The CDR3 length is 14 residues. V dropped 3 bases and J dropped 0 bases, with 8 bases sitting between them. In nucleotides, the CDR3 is TGTGCCAGCAGTGACGGAGGGATGAACACTGAAGCTTTCTTT. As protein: CASSDGGMNTEAFF. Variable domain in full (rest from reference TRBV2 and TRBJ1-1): EPEVTQTPSHQVTQMGQEVILRCVPISNHLYFYWYRQILGQKVEFLVSFYNNEISEKSEIFDDQFSVERPDGSNFTLKIRSTKLEDSAMYFCASSDGGMNTEAFFGQGTRLTVV.

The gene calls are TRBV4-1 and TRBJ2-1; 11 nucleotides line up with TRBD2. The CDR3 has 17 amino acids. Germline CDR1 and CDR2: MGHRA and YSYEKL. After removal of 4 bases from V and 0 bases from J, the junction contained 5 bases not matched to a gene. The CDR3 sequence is CASSRGLAASSYNEQFF. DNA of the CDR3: TGCGCCAGCAGCCGGGGACTAGCGGCGAGCTCCTACAATGAGCAGTTCTTC.